The rows below give T cell receptor beta chains drawn from one sample of a study of T cells expressing NK-cell markers. TCRdb re-analyzed the 5' RACE reads; it lists each CDR3 protein once, without DNA. Its clone listing holds under 200,000 distinct CDR3 sequences. Specimen: blood T cells: a sorted CD56 or NKG2C T cell subset, CD4+ or CD8+ T cells, or bulk PBMC T cells (not recorded which). Receptor source: a woman between 18 and 70 years old in good health. Both conserved end residues are part of each CDR3. Fields, in order: V gene, J gene, CDR3 protein.

TRBV7-9	TRBJ1-5	CASSLPGNQPQHF
TRBV29-1	TRBJ2-7	CSVTGSEGGYEQYF
TRBV6-5	TRBJ2-5	CASSYVSGRARETQYF
TRBV7-2	TRBJ2-3	CASSLEAIRTDTQYF
TRBV20-1	TRBJ1-4	CSAPPRGGINEKLFF
TRBV19	TRBJ2-5	CASSITGGRQETQYF
TRBV2	TRBJ2-3	CASSLEGEDTQYF
TRBV9	TRBJ2-1	CASSPQRGDPRYEQFF
TRBV7-2	TRBJ2-2	CASSAGTANTGELFF
TRBV5-6	TRBJ2-2	CASSADYPTGTGELFF
TRBV12-5	TRBJ2-1	CASGGGSSYNEQFF
TRBV4-1	TRBJ2-7	CASSQADRGAYEQYF
TRBV7-8	TRBJ2-1	CASSFTGTGGSEQFF
TRBV5-6	TRBJ1-1	CASSLIIQGRVNSEAFF
TRBV2	TRBJ2-7	CASIRDLVEQYF
TRBV4-2	TRBJ1-4	CASRRSHGEREEKLFF
TRBV27	TRBJ2-3	CASSQRGDADTQYF
TRBV5-1	TRBJ1-2	CASRVNTAENYGYTF
TRBV18	TRBJ2-1	CASSPPGAKSEQFF
TRBV20-1	TRBJ2-3	CSARTWATDTQYF
TRBV20-1	TRBJ1-2	CSAPGGTGTYGYTF
TRBV4-1	TRBJ1-2	CASSQAGTAEYYGYTF
TRBV24-1	TRBJ2-4	CATSDSREVNIQYF
TRBV7-9	TRBJ2-7	CASSEFGGTSYEQYF
TRBV13	TRBJ2-7	CASSSGLVAYF
TRBV12-3/TRBV12-4	TRBJ2-6	CASSSGTGANVLTF
TRBV2	TRBJ2-3	CASIRTIGTDTQYF
TRBV5-1	TRBJ2-1	CASSSDRGYLAGQAIEQFF
TRBV15	TRBJ1-1	CATSNRGNTEAFF
TRBV5-1	TRBJ2-6	CASSFWQPGPGANVLTF
TRBV12-3/TRBV12-4	TRBJ2-1	CASSLPGQDLYNEQFF
TRBV30	TRBJ2-2	CAWLEVGTRPGELFF
TRBV6-1	TRBJ2-5	CASSTPGEETQYF
TRBV2	TRBJ2-5	CASSRGRGAETQYF
TRBV7-9	TRBJ2-1	CASSLGRNEQFF
TRBV5-1	TRBJ1-2	CASRSDPGQLYGYTF
TRBV28	TRBJ1-6	CASSLAGVAYNSPLHF
TRBV28	TRBJ2-4	CASSGLGQGENIQYF
TRBV5-1	TRBJ1-3	CASSLVLGSSGNTIYF
TRBV7-2	TRBJ1-2	CASSRDRAGDYGYTF
TRBV28	TRBJ2-4	CASSLLPSNIQYF
TRBV10-3	TRBJ1-1	CAISETVTEAFF
TRBV5-1	TRBJ2-3	CASSLEEDTQYF
TRBV12-3/TRBV12-4	TRBJ2-7	CASSPPGLQGYEQYF
TRBV7-2	TRBJ2-7	CASSADRGRGDEQYF
TRBV5-1	TRBJ2-7	CASSLSSAFYEQYF
TRBV7-3	TRBJ2-2	CASSEQARTGELFF
TRBV16	TRBJ1-1	CASSQFRWGKTTEAFF
TRBV28	TRBJ2-1	CASSSLTGARYNEQFF
TRBV20-1	TRBJ2-5	CSASPLTREETQYF
TRBV7-3	TRBJ2-5	CASSLMGTRGETQYF
TRBV4-2	TRBJ1-2	CASSSGWVSFYGYTF
TRBV7-3	TRBJ2-3	CASSLNAPDTQYF
TRBV2	TRBJ2-5	CASIGTSGNPWRETQYF
TRBV2	TRBJ1-1	CASSYDREAFF
TRBV4-2	TRBJ1-2	CASSQAQYGYTF
TRBV20-1	TRBJ2-1	CSAYLAGGLREQFF
TRBV7-6	TRBJ2-2	CASSLGTSGSGELFF